This entry lists 2 T cell receptor beta chains sequenced from one sample in a study of cytomegalovirus exposure and HLA in healthy donors. 13 Jbeta primers and 60 Vbeta primers were used for the PCR. Clones were read by immunoSEQ multiplex PCR, and TCRdb kept only the in-frame ones, dropping some. The sample includes 140,000 to 150,000 clones. The sequencing sample was made of PBMCs. These receptors all stem from a male donor in good health and CMV-seronegative.

The chain couples TRBV11-1 to TRBJ1-6; maybe TRBD1 (5 bases). CDR1 and CDR2 (germline): SGHAT, FQDESV (reference sequence). Trimming took 1 base from V and 16 from J, leaving 14 bases between them. The CDR3 covers 13 residues. CDR3 nucleotides: TGTGCCAGCAGCTTAGAGTCAGGGTGGATTCTCCACTTT. Translation gives CASSLESGWILHF.

As concerns this clone: Other DNA sequences in the sample encode the same CDR3. The rearrangement uses TRBV7-9 and TRBJ1-5; D not resolved. The germline V gene has CDR1 SEHNR and CDR2 FQNEAQ (reference sequence). The CDR3 runs 14 residues. The V and J ends lost 3 bases and 1 base respectively, with 7 bases between them. This chain's CDR3 is CASSLPGSNQPQHF. CDR3 DNA sequence: TGTGCCAGCAGCTTGCCGGGGAGCAATCAGCCCCAGCATTTT.